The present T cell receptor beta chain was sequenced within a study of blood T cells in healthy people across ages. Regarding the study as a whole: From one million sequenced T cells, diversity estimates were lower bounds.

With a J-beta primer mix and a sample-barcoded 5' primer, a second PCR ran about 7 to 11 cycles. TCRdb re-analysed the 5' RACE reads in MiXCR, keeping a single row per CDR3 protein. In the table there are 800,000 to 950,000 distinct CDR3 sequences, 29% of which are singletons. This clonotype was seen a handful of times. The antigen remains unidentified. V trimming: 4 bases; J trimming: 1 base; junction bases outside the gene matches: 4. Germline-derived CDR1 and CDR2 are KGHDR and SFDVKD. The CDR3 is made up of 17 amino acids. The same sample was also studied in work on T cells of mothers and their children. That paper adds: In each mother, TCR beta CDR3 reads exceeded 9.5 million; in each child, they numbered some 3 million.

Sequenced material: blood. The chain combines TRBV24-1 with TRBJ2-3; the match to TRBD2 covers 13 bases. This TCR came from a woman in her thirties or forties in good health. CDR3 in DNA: TGTGCCACCAGTGACCCAGGACTAGCGGGGGGCACAGATACGCAGTATTTT. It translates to CATSDPGLAGGTDTQYF.